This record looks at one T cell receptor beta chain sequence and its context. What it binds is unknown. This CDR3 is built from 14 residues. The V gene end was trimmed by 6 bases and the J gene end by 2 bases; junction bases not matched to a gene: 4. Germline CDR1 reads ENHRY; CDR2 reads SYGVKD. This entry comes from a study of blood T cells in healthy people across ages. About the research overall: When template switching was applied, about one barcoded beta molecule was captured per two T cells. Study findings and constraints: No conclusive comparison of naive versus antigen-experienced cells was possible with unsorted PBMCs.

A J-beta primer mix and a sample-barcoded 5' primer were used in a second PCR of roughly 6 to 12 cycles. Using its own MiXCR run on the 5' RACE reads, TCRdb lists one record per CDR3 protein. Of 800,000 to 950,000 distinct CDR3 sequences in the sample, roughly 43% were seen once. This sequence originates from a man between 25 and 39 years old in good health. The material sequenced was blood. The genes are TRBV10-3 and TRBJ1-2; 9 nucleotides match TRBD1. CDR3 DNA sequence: TGTGCCATCAGATTCGGGACAGGGAACTATGGCTACACCTTC. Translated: CAIRFGTGNYGYTF.